This T cell receptor (beta chain) was sequenced in a study of CD8 T cells in ankylosing spondylitis (dated by TCRdb to about 2017). Concerning the study at large: The study set out to find disease-linked TCR variants by profiling T cell receptor beta repertoires in ankylosing spondylitis patients and healthy donors. The whole study cohort included 108 healthy donors and 25 ankylosing spondylitis patients. Peripheral blood samples were taken, and synovial fluid was additionally collected from ankylosing spondylitis patients. Paper-wide results and their limitations: Some of the motif variants had been reported before in the synovial fluid and blood of reactive arthritis patients, a finding that suggests common disease-initiation mechanisms. Significant enrichment of the disease-linked clones was reported in matched synovial fluid samples from ankylosing spondylitis patients. The disease-linked clones showed a CD8+ phenotype and occurred at relatively low frequencies in peripheral blood. A TCR beta motif made up of several highly homologous amino acid variants appeared to be characteristic of blood from ankylosing spondylitis patients.

This clonotype was recorded only once. Its binding antigen is unknown. Possible read error: a much larger clone is one base away. V sheds 4 bases and J sheds 4 bases, leaving 10 bases between their ends. Looking up the germline V gene yields CDR1 MGHDK and CDR2 SYGVNS. From cysteine to phenylalanine, the CDR3 is 13 amino acids long. The read is trimmed to its CDR3 DNA, 39 bases read in frame from base 1. The instrument was an Illumina HiSeq 2500. Quantitative 5'-RACE with molecular barcodes was the method used to prepare the TCR beta libraries. The paper's data handling went like this. A new computational method, built on a probabilistic model of VDJ rearrangement, was used to identify disease-linked TCR variants. TCRdb applied fastp at Q25 and MiXCR to the public reads, then kept only in-frame beta chains. A single entry per CDR3 protein holds the most common genes and DNA from its merged rows. Clone size and V and J calls follow TCRdb, not the original study. This sample is represented by about 130,000 distinct CDR3 sequences; 6% to 8.5% of them were singletons. The ten largest account for roughly 12% of the sample.

The TCR was taken from a female donor with ankylosing spondylitis or in good health (not recorded which). The sequencing sample was made of blood, either unsorted or a sorted T cell fraction (not recorded which). The rearrangement joined TRBV25-1 to TRBJ1-2; the D gene is unclear. The nucleotide sequence is given as TGTGCCAGCAGTGGGGTGGGCAGCTATGGCTACACCTTC. This gives the protein CASSGVGSYGYTF.